The subject of this entry is one T cell receptor beta chain. Its antigen is unidentified. The run of the v3.0 immunoSEQ assay was at survey level. Generated by immunoSEQ multiplex PCR, the TCRdb table keeps only in-frame clones and is missing some. The sample shows roughly 40,000 clones, 94% of them seen only once. This sample stems from a study of long-term antiretroviral therapy in people with HIV. Points from the study as a whole: HIV repertoires spanned tighter CDR3 length ranges than controls did. All time points showed a repertoire dominated by clones expanded before ART.

The CDR3 totals 12 residues. Per the germline V gene, CDR1 is MNHNY and CDR2 is SVGAGI (reference sequence). Trimming pared 1 base from V and 5 bases from J, leaving 5 bases between. Every specimen provided about 1-10 million cryopreserved PBMC before DNA extraction took place. The input for sequencing was unsorted PBMCs, taken approximately 9.1 years after starting antiretroviral therapy. The TCR was taken from a man younger than 40 with HIV. The rearrangement links TRBV6-6 to TRBJ1-2; D call uncertain. The CDR3 DNA reads as TGTGCCAGCAGTTACTTAGGGTATGGCTACACCTTC. Translation: CASSYLGYGYTF.